This T cell receptor beta chain stems from a study of spatial heterogeneity in lung cancer. This sample's time point: sample taken at primary tumor resection. The donor group consisted of 55 to 85 patients who had untreated, early-stage non-small cell lung cancer. Every cDNA TCR molecule received its own unique molecular identifier. In TCRdb, the 5' RACE reads were re-called with MiXCR into one record per CDR3 protein. The top ten clones hold roughly 36% of a sample with tens of thousands of distinct CDR3 sequences, approximately 5.8% of them seen once. Germline-derived CDR1 and CDR2 are SEHNR and FQNEAQ (reference sequence). This CDR3 contains 14 residues. V was pared by 2 bases and J by 5 bases, with 6 bases of the junction left unmatched. This clonotype showed up many times.

This chain links TRBV7-9 with TRBJ2-7, with 7 bases aligning to TRBD1. This material consisted of PBMCs, taken at surgery. This receptor was taken from a male donor with early-stage non-small cell lung cancer. In DNA, the CDR3 is TGTGCCAGCAGCTTAACGAGGGGGCGAGACGAGCAGTACTTC. Translation: CASSLTRGRDEQYF.